This T cell receptor (beta chain) was retrieved from a study of CD8 T cells in Susac syndrome (dated by TCRdb to the late 2010s). About the full investigation: Of the Susac syndrome patients who were sequenced, roughly eight were in clinical remission while more than five had clinically active disease. At the time of blood withdrawal, Susac syndrome patients were either therapy-naive, taking corticosteroids (with some also receiving IVIg), or on IVIg alone. The study used repertoire sequencing to test whether antigen drove CD8+ T cell activation and differentiation in Susac syndrome. Overall study results and their limits: The number of individuals in the TCR sequencing and HLA analysis was acknowledged as relatively small. The CD4+ T cell repertoire of patients with Susac syndrome showed no detectable clonal expansion.

About this clonotype itself: Its antigen is not yet known. No much larger clone exists at a distance of one base, and base qualities are not known.

Peripheral blood CD8+ and CD4+ T cells from healthy donors, Susac syndrome patients and multiple sclerosis patients were profiled by high-throughput TCR beta sequencing. The Susac syndrome patients fulfilled recently defined diagnostic criteria for either definite or probable disease. CD8+ TEMRA cells were enriched by FACS, while bulk CD8+ and CD4+ T cells were purified by magnetic negative isolation. Blood was collected in EDTA tubes and processed within 24 hours, with PBMCs isolated through density gradient centrifugation. PBMCs intended for TCR sequencing were cryopreserved in liquid nitrogen and thawed later in a water bath at 37 degrees C. Purity of sorted or isolated CD4+, CD8+ and CD8+ TEMRA cells was at least 90%. The CDR3 contains 10 residues, cysteine and phenylalanine counted. Just the 30-base CDR3 DNA is kept, in frame starting at base 1. Trimming costs V 1 base and J 7 bases, and their ends lie 1 base apart.

RNA was extracted using the RNeasy kit, and roughly 0.45 to 1 microgram was reverse transcribed with random hexamers. TCR beta CDR3 regions were amplified with the immunoSEQ multiplex PCR assay covering 54 Vbeta and 13 Jbeta segments. PCR amplification bias was corrected using a synthetic template baseline for primer optimization and computational correction. For the original study's pipeline: Reads were assigned to V, D and J genes according to IMGT and analyzed in immunoSEQ Analyzer, with only productive sequences retained. Clonality was computed as one minus Shannon entropy normalized by log2 of the number of productive unique sequences. Public and private clones were assessed among the 100 most prevalent clones of each patient and control. A clone was defined as Susac-specific if it was absent from the healthy and MS cohorts, from some 980 published viral clones and from other ImmuneACCESS disease sequences. In TCRdb, the public reads were trimmed at Q25 with fastp and aligned with MiXCR, with productive beta chains retained. Entries that share a CDR3 protein sequence are merged under the most common genes and DNA. The V and J calls reflect TCRdb's pipeline rather than the authors' work. The sample table lists around 200,000 distinct CDR3 sequences, 90% to 95% of them with a count of one. 0.095% to 0.1% of the sample is in the top ten clones.

The rearranged segments are TRBV12-3 or TRBV12-4 and TRBJ2-5; there is no confident call for the D gene. This receptor was taken from a human donor with Susac syndrome. Sequencing used CD4+ T cells from PBMCs. The bases read TGTGCCAGCAGTTTAGGGACCCAGTACTTC. This encodes CASSLGTQYF.